The 28 T cell receptor beta chains presented below share a single source sample, sequenced in a study of blood T cell repertoires in COVID-19. Sequencing was performed with immunoSEQ multiplex PCR; in TCRdb, only in-frame clones are kept and a portion is missing. The table has about 190,000 clones, 88% seen once. The sequenced sample consisted of peripheral blood. All receptors come from a man between 65 and 79 years old with active or convalescent COVID-19.

The chain carries TRBV20-1 and TRBJ2-7; no firm D call. CDR1 is DFQATT and CDR2 is SNEGSKA in the germline V gene (reference sequence). Trimming stripped 3 bases from V and 3 bases from J, with 6 bases between. The CDR3 loop spans 11 amino acids. The CDR3: CSASNGYEQYF. CDR3 coding DNA: TGCAGTGCTAGTAACGGCTACGAGCAGTACTTC.

V is TRBV11-2 and J is TRBJ2-7; weak D call: TRBD1 (5 bases). The CDR3 sequence is 14 residues long. Germline CDR1 is SGHAT and CDR2 is FQNNGV. V was trimmed by 3 bases and J by 3 bases, leaving 12 bases between them. The CDR3 region is CASSFNVQGYEQYF. CDR3 DNA: TGTGCCAGCAGCTTCAATGTTCAGGGCTACGAGCAGTACTTC.

The chain combines TRBV2 with TRBJ2-1; TRBD1 matches at 8 bases. The CDR3 has 18 residues. Per the germline V gene, CDR1 is SNHLY and CDR2 is FYNNEI. The J segment lost 3 bases and the V segment lost 7 bases, leaving 17 bases of the junction unmatched. The CDR3 coding sequence is TGTGCCAGCAAAGGGAGGAAGACCAGGGGGCCCAACTACAATGAGCAGTTCTTC. Its protein product is CASKGRKTRGPNYNEQFF. Supplemented by reference TRBV2 and TRBJ2-1, the full variable domain reads EPEVTQTPSHQVTQMGQEVILRCVPISNHLYFYWYRQILGQKVEFLVSFYNNEISEKSEIFDDQFSVERPDGSNFTLKIRSTKLEDSAMYFCASKGRKTRGPNYNEQFFGPGTRLTVL.

The chain recombines TRBV6-5 with TRBJ2-7; TRBD1 agrees at 12 bases. This CDR3 comprises 15 residues. CDR1 and CDR2 (germline): MNHEY, SVGAGI. V shed 6 bases, J shed 0 bases, and the junction held 3 bases outside the gene matches. For the CDR3, the DNA is TGTGCCAGCAGAAGGGGACAGGGGGCCTCCTACGAGCAGTACTTC. Its protein product is CASRRGQGASYEQYF.

This chain links TRBV19 with TRBJ2-5; TRBD1 agrees at 7 bases. The CDR3 has 16 amino acids. Germline values: CDR1 LNHDA, CDR2 SQIVND (reference sequence). Germline trimming cut 2 bases from V and 4 bases from J; bases unmatched to any gene: 10. DNA of the CDR3: TGTGCCAGTAGTATACAGGGGGTGGGAGCCGGAGAGACCCAGTACTTC. Protein sequence: CASSIQGVGAGETQYF.

V and J are TRBV6-5 and TRBJ2-7, with a tentative D call TRBD2 (6 bases). The germline gives CDR1 MNHEY, CDR2 SVGAGI. Trimming removed 0 bases at V and 3 bases at J, with 15 bases between. This CDR3 has 16 residues. Here the CDR3 DNA reads TGTGCCAGCAGTTACTCGGGAGGCCCCCTCCACTACGAGCAGTACTTC. It specifies CASSYSGGPLHYEQYF.

The chain employs TRBV11-3 and TRBJ2-1; 15 bases line up with TRBD2. After removal of 4 bases from V and 5 bases from J, the junction contained 12 bases not matched to a gene. CDR1 is SGHNT and CDR2 is YENEEA in the germline V gene. The CDR3 totals 19 residues. The CDR3 DNA sequence: TGTGCCAGCAGCTCATCCGGGACTAGCGGGGGGCCCAAAAACAATGAGCAGTTCTTC. Its translation is CASSSSGTSGGPKNNEQFF.

The chain employs TRBV4-1 and TRBJ1-1, with TRBD1 matching over 8 bases. Germline V CDR1 and CDR2: MGHRA, YSYEKL. The CDR3 totals 16 residues. J lost 0 bases, V lost 4 bases, and 7 bases had no gene match. CDR3 residues: CASSLRTGRMNTEAFF. The CDR3 nucleotides are TGCGCCAGCAGCCTACGGACAGGGAGGATGAACACTGAAGCTTTCTTT.

The chain joins TRBV27 to TRBJ2-3, with a weak D call TRBD2 (6 bases). Germline V lookup: CDR1 MNHEY, CDR2 SMNVEV (reference sequence). V was shortened by 0 bases and J by 6 bases, with 13 bases between the two germline ends. The CDR3 is 15 amino acids. The DNA of the CDR3 is TGTGCCAGCAGTTTATCAACTAGCTTGGGTGATACGCAGTATTTT. Amino acids: CASSLSTSLGDTQYF.

This rearrangement joins TRBV28 to TRBJ1-5; D remains ambiguous. V lost 6 bases, J lost 1 base, and 7 bases lay in between. CDR1 is MDHEN, CDR2 SYDVKM, per germline. CDR3 length: 13 residues. In DNA form, the CDR3 reads TGTGCCAGCAGCAGGTCGAGCAATCAGCCCCAGCATTTT. Translating it yields CASSRSSNQPQHF.

J is TRBJ1-5 and V is TRBV6-5; D is perhaps TRBD1 (6 bases). The CDR3 has 13 amino acids. V shed 6 bases and J shed 4 bases, with 10 bases lying between them. Germline CDR1 and CDR2: MNHEY and SVGAGI. DNA for the CDR3: TGTGCCAGCAGGCCCGGACAGAATCAGCCCCAGCATTTT. It is translated as CASRPGQNQPQHF.

Only one count was recorded for this clone. This chain joins TRBV7-2 and TRBJ1-6; no firm D call. Germline assignment: CDR1 SGHTA and CDR2 FQGNSA. Trimming removed 3 bases from V and 9 bases from J, with 12 bases in between. The CDR3 sequence is 14 residues long. The DNA of the CDR3 is TGTGCCAGCAGCTTTGAACTAGAGGGTTCACCCCTCCACTTT. It codes for CASSFELEGSPLHF. The full variable domain, its missing parts supplied by reference TRBV7-2 and TRBJ1-6, is GAGVSQSPSNKVTEKGKDVELRCDPISGHTALYWYRQSLGQGLEFLIYFQGNSAPDKSGLPSDRFSAERTGGSVSTLTIQRTQQEDSAVYLCASSFELEGSPLHFGNGTRLTVT.

The gene calls are TRBV10-3 and TRBJ2-7; TRBD1 matches 7 bases. CDR3 length: 16 amino acids. V was clipped by 8 bases and J by 6 bases; unmatched bases: 19. The V gene's germline CDR1 is ENHRY and CDR2 SYGVKD. The chain's CDR3 is CAISSLQGTAYGEQYF. Here the CDR3 DNA reads TGTGCCATCTCGTCTCTACAGGGGACAGCGTACGGCGAGCAGTACTTC.

The chain recombines TRBV27 with TRBJ2-5; D is unclear. The germline gives CDR1 MNHEY, CDR2 SMNVEV (reference sequence). With 5 bases removed from V and 0 bases from J, the gap between germline ends came to 7 bases. CDR3 length: 13 residues. DNA of the CDR3: TGTGCCAGCAGTATCAATTACCAAGAGACCCAGTACTTC. Translation gives CASSINYQETQYF.

The J gene is TRBJ1-2, the V gene TRBV19; 8 bases align to TRBD1. Per germline, CDR1 LNHDA and CDR2 SQIVND (reference sequence). CDR3 size: 16 residues. The ends lost 10 bases at V and 0 bases at J; junction bases unmatched: 13. The CDR3 DNA reads as TGTGCCACCAACTACGCAGGGGGCGCGGCTAACTATGGCTACACCTTC. The encoded protein is CATNYAGGAANYGYTF.

The chain couples TRBV7-8 to TRBJ1-3, with D possibly matching TRBD1 (6 bases). V was pared by 1 base and J by 0 bases, with 16 bases between. Germline V gene sequence: CDR1 SGHVS, CDR2 FQNEAQ. The CDR3 consists of 18 residues. CDR3 region: CASSLVAGAPSSGNTIYF. The DNA for the CDR3 is TGTGCCAGCAGCTTAGTGGCAGGGGCCCCTTCCTCTGGAAACACCATATATTTT.

The chain links TRBV7-8 to TRBJ2-1, with TRBD2 matching over 9 bases. Unmatched junction bases numbered 17, after V lost 5 bases and J lost 3 bases. CDR1 and CDR2 (germline): SGHVS, FQNEAQ. The CDR3 spans 19 residues. Written as DNA, the CDR3 is TGTGCCAGCAGCCCCTCCGGGACTAGCCCAGGAGCTTTCTACAATGAGCAGTTCTTC. Amino acid sequence: CASSPSGTSPGAFYNEQFF.

The rearrangement joins TRBV19 to TRBJ1-5; 10 bases match TRBD1. Germline V gives CDR1 LNHDA, CDR2 SQIVND (reference sequence). The CDR3 is made up of 16 amino acids. Unmatched junction bases numbered 9, after V lost 6 bases and J lost 4 bases. This chain's CDR3 is CASSQRDRGKNQPQHF. CDR3 nucleotides: TGTGCCAGTAGCCAAAGGGACAGGGGAAAAAATCAGCCCCAGCATTTT. The entire variable domain, with the rest obtained from reference TRBV19 and TRBJ1-5, is as follows: DGGITQSPKYLFRKEGQNVTLSCEQNLNHDAMYWYRQDPGQGLRLIYYSQIVNDFQKGDIAEGYSVSREKKESFPLTVTSAQKNPTAFYLCASSQRDRGKNQPQHFGDGTRLSIL.

The chain has TRBV6-5 and TRBJ2-7; TRBD1 might be the D (6 bases). Looked up from germline, CDR1 is MNHEY and CDR2 is SVGAGI. CDR3 length equals 13 residues. Between the trimmed V and J ends, which lost 6 bases and 0 bases, there was a span of 9 bases. CDR3 nucleotides: TGTGCCAGCAGCCAGGGACACTCCTACGAGCAGTACTTC. It yields the protein CASSQGHSYEQYF.

The chain employs TRBV6-2 or TRBV6-3 and TRBJ1-1, with 11 bases that match TRBD1. Germline V gene lookup returns CDR1 MNHEY and CDR2 SVGEGT. This CDR3 is 17 amino acids long. The ends lost 1 base at V and 4 bases at J; junction bases unmatched: 8. The CDR3 coding sequence is TGTGCCAGCAGTTACTTCCCCATGGGGACAGGGGGCACTGAAGCTTTCTTT. Protein product: CASSYFPMGTGGTEAFF.

The chain carries TRBV30 and TRBJ1-1, with D possibly being TRBD1 (6 bases). V was shortened by 2 bases and J by 6 bases, with 10 bases between the two germline ends. Germline-derived CDR1 and CDR2 are GTSNPN and SVGIG (reference sequence). The CDR3 covers 12 residues. In DNA form, the CDR3 reads TGTGCCTGGAGTACAGGGATCGCTGAAGCTTTCTTT. Encoded protein: CAWSTGIAEAFF.

The chain employs TRBV5-1 and TRBJ1-1; D may be TRBD1 (5 bases). Trimming cost V 4 bases and J 1 base, with 14 bases left between them. The CDR3 has 15 residues. Germline V gene data show CDR1 as SGHRS and CDR2 as YFSETQ. The CDR3 protein is CASSKDGGRNTEAFF. The CDR3 DNA reads as TGCGCCAGCAGCAAGGACGGGGGTAGGAACACTGAAGCTTTCTTT.

The chain couples TRBV29-1 to TRBJ2-3; 7 bases match TRBD2. Germline V gives CDR1 SQVTM, CDR2 ANQGSEA. Losses at the gene ends were 6 bases for V and 1 base for J; bases not matched to a gene: 10. CDR3 length: 15 residues. This chain's CDR3 is CSVRGSGPGTDTQYF. Here the CDR3 DNA reads TGCAGCGTCCGAGGTAGCGGGCCCGGCACAGATACGCAGTATTTT.

The chain couples TRBV9 to TRBJ1-1, with D possibly being TRBD1 (6 bases). The CDR3 consists of 15 residues. V was clipped by 3 bases and J by 5 bases, with 17 bases between them. Germline assignment: CDR1 SGDLS and CDR2 YYNGEE. CDR3 in amino acids: CASSEGPMGATEAFF. As DNA, the CDR3 is TGTGCCAGCAGCGAGGGGCCGATGGGGGCGACTGAAGCTTTCTTT.

V gene TRBV28 combines with J gene TRBJ2-2; 8 nucleotides line up with TRBD2. CDR3 length: 18 residues. V dropped 5 bases and J dropped 6; count of bases not matched to a gene: 17. Germline loops: CDR1 MDHEN, CDR2 SYDVKM. DNA of the CDR3: TGTGCCAGCAGTCGTAAACCCCTTCTAGCGGGCGGTTCCGGGGAGCTGTTTTTT. Translating it yields CASSRKPLLAGGSGELFF.

This clone occurred once. The chain employs TRBV9 and TRBJ1-1, with no clear D. The germline V gene has CDR1 SGDLS and CDR2 YYNGEE. The germline V and J ends were trimmed by 0 bases and 4 bases, with 10 bases remaining between them. The CDR3 covers 14 residues. The CDR3 DNA reads TGTGCCAGCAGCGTAGGGTCCCGGGGCACTGAAGCTTTCTTT. This encodes CASSVGSRGTEAFF.

J is TRBJ2-5 and V is TRBV11-3; TRBD1 aligns across 8 bases. The germline V gene has CDR1 SGHNT and CDR2 YENEEA. V gave up 5 bases and J gave up 4 bases; unmatched junction bases: 12. The CDR3 has 16 residues. The CDR3 nucleotides are TGTGCCAGCAGCCCCCGGACAGGGTCAGGACCAGAGACCCAGTACTTC. The encoded protein is CASSPRTGSGPETQYF.

The rearrangement uses TRBV9 and TRBJ2-7; possible D gene TRBD1, 5 bases. V dropped 1 base and J dropped 2 bases, with 13 bases sitting between them. Germline values: CDR1 SGDLS, CDR2 YYNGEE. This CDR3 spans 15 amino acids. CDR3 in amino acids: CASSVSTTGPYEQYF. DNA for the CDR3: TGTGCCAGCAGCGTATCCACCACAGGCCCCTACGAGCAGTACTTC.